Sequencing of this T cell receptor (beta chain) was carried out in a study of CD8+ T cells in alopecia areata. As the sequencing template, cDNA was produced by extracting RNA and reverse transcribing it. Method: immunoSEQ multiplex PCR; TCRdb's copy keeps in-frame clones and lacks some. This table has 200,000 to 250,000 clones, around three fifths appearing once. The germline V gene encodes CDR1 MNHNS and CDR2 SASEGT. This CDR3 contains 15 residues. V was trimmed by 4 bases and J by 11 bases, leaving 21 bases between them. This receptor was obtained from a human donor with alopecia areata. The chain carries TRBV6-1 and TRBJ2-4; D perhaps matches TRBD1 (6 bases). The material was CD4+ T cells sorted from blood, obtained at week 0. The CDR3 reads CASSASWGYDRLQYF. CDR3 coding DNA: TGTGCCAGCAGTGCCTCCTGGGGGTACGACAGGCTTCAGTACTTC.